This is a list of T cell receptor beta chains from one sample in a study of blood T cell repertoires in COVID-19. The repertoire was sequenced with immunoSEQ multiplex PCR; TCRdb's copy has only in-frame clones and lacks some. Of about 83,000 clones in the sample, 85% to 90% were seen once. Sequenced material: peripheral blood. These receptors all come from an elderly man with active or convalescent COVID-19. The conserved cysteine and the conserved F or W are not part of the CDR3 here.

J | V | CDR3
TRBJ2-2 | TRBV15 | ATSWGVANTGELF
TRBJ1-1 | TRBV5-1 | ASSPRDRAGGTEAF
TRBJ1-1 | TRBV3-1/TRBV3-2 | ASSPRQGMGTEAF
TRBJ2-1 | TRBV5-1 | ASSIQTYNEQF
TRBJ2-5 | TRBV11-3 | ASSLRTQETQY
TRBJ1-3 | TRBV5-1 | ASSLDRDPSGNTIY
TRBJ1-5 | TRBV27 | ASSRNRGRGDQPQH
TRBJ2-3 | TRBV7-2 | ASSLAGQPRGTDTQY
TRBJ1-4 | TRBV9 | ASSFSGATNEKLF
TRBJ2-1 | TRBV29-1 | SGDRHAGNSYNEQF
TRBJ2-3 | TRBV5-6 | ASSLGRGGAFTDTQY
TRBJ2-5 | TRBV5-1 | ASSLNPGQETQY
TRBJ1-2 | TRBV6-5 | ASSPRREGRDGYT
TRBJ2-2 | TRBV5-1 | ASSPRTSGNTGELF
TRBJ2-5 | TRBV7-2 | ATQRTGGFQETQY
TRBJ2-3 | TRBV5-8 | ASSPSIAGGTDTQY
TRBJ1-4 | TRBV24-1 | ATSDWGEKLF
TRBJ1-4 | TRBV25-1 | ASSDDRAGRGEKLF
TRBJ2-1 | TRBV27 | ASSTGSSYNEQF
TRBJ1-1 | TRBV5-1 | ASSGDRGRAF
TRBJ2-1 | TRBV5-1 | ASSHRDRGRGEQF
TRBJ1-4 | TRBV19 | ASTGQPTNEKLF
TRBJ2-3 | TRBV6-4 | ASSDNLAGGLTQY
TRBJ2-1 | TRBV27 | ASSLRGGVGNEQF
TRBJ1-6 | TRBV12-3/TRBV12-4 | ASSFGVSSPLH
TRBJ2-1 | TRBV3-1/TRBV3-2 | ASSYLTGWYNEQF
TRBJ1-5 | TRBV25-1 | ASSAGTGGNQPQH
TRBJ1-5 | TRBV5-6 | ASSFLRPQH
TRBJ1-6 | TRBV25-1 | ASRGQGLLSPLH
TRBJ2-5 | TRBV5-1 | ASSVQTETQY
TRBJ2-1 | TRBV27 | ASSLLWGRYNEQF
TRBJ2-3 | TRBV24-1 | ATSVGLGTDTQY
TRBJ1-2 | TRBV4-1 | ASSLTGGFYGYT
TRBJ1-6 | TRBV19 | ASSLFGTASPYNSPLH
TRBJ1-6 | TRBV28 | ASSTTTRALH
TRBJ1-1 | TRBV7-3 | ASSRDRGGAEAF